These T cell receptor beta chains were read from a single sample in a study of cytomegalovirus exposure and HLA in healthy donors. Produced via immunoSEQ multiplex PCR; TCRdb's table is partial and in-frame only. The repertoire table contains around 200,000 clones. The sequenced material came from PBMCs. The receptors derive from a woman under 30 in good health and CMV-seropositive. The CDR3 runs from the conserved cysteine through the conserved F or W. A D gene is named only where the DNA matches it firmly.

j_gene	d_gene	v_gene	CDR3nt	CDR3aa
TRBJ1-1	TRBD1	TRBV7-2	TGTGCCAGCAGCTTTTACTCCGGGACAGCGAACACTGAAGCTTTCTTT	CASSFYSGTANTEAFF
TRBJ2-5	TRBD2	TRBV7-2	TGTGCCAGCAGCTTAAGAGCTAGCGGGGGGGTCCGAGAGACCCAGTACTTC	CASSLRASGGVRETQYF
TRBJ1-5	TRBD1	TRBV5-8	TGTGCCAGCAGCCCCCCACAGGGGAATAGCAATCAGCCCCAGCATTTT	CASSPPQGNSNQPQHF
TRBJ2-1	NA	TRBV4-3	TGCGCCAGCAGCCAAGATGGGGCGGGGAACTACAATGAGCAGTTCTTC	CASSQDGAGNYNEQFF
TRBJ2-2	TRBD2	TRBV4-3	TGCGCCAGCAGCCAAGGACTAGCGGGGTTAAGAGGGGAGCTGTTTTTT	CASSQGLAGLRGELFF
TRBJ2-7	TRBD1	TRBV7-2	TGTGCCAGCAGTTTCGGACAGGGAGAGTACGAGCAGTACTTC	CASSFGQGEYEQYF
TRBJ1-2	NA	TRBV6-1	TGTGCCAGCAGCCCGGACAGCTATAATGGCTACACCTTC	CASSPDSYNGYTF
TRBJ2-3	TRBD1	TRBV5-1	TGCGCCAGCAGCTTGCAGGGACAGGGGGCAGGAGATACGCAGTATTTT	CASSLQGQGAGDTQYF
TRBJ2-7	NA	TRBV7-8	TGTGCCAGCAGCCAACGGGACATTCCCTACGAGCAGTACTTC	CASSQRDIPYEQYF
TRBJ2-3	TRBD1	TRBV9	TGTGCCAGCAGCGCGCGACAGGGGACAGATACGCAGTATTTT	CASSARQGTDTQYF
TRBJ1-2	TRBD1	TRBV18	TGTGCCAGCTCACCACCGGAGACAGGGGAGGGCTACACCTTC	CASSPPETGEGYTF
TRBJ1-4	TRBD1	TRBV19	TGTGCCACCCACCGGCAGGGGGAGGAAAAACTGTTTTTT	CATHRQGEEKLFF
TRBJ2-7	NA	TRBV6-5	TGTGCCAGCAGTTACGCAGGGTACGAGCAGTACTTC	CASSYAGYEQYF
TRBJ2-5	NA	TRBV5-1	TGCGCCAGCAGCTTGGGGACACAGTCCCATCAAGAGACCCAGTACTTC	CASSLGTQSHQETQYF
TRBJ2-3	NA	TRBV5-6	TGTGCCAGCAGCTTGTGGGACTTCCCTAGCACAGACACGCAGTATTTT	CASSLWDFPSTDTQYF
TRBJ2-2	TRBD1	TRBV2	TGTGCCCGAACCGGACAGGGGAACACCGGGGAGCTGTTTTTT	CARTGQGNTGELFF
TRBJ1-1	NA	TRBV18	TGTGCCAGCTCACCCCGGGCGGGGACGACTTTCTTT	CASSPRAGTTFF
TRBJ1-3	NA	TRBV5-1	TGCGCCAGCAGATTGGGGACACCGAGCTCTGGAAACACCATATATTTT	CASRLGTPSSGNTIYF
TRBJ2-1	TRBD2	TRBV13	TGTGCCAGCGCCCGGACTAGCGGGGGGCCTAATGAGCAGTTCTTC	CASARTSGGPNEQFF
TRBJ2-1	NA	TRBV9	TGTGCCAGCAGCCCCCATCACGCTATTGAGCAGTTCTTC	CASSPHHAIEQFF
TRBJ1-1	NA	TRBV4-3	TGCGCCAGCAGCCAAAGACAGGAAAACACTGAAGCTTTCTTT	CASSQRQENTEAFF
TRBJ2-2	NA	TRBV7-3	TGTGCCAGCAGTCCCATGCCTCAGGGTTCAGGCGGGGAGCTGTTTTTT	CASSPMPQGSGGELFF
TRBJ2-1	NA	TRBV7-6	TGTGCCAGCAGCTTAGTACTTGGTGAGCAGTTCTTC	CASSLVLGEQFF
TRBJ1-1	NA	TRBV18	TGTGCCAGCTCATCTGTCGCAGTCCACAGGGACACTGAAGCTTTCTTT	CASSSVAVHRDTEAFF
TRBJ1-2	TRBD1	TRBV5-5	TGTGCCAGCAGTTGGGACAGACTAAACTATGGCTACACCTTC	CASSWDRLNYGYTF
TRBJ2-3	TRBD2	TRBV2	TGTGCCAGCATTATGGGTAGCGGGGGGCCCGCAGATACGCAGTATTTT	CASIMGSGGPADTQYF
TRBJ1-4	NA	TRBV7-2	TGTGCCAGCAGCCGCTTTAGCCCGGGAAGTTTTTATGAAAAACTGTTTTTT	CASSRFSPGSFYEKLFF
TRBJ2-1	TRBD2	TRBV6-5	TGTGCCAGCAGCAGGGAGGGCAATGAGCAGTTCTTC	CASSREGNEQFF
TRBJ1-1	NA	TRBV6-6	TGTGCCAGCACCCCTGCAGGGAACACTGAAGCTTTCTTT	CASTPAGNTEAFF
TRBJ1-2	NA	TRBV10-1	TGCGCCAGCAGTGAGGGGGGCGACGATGTCTATGGCTACACCTTC	CASSEGGDDVYGYTF
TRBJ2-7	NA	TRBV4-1	TGCGCCAGCAGCCTCCGGGGGTCCCTCGACGAGCAGTACTTC	CASSLRGSLDEQYF
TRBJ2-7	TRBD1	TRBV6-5	TGTGCCAGCAGTTACCGGGACAGAAGAATTATCCACGAGCAGTACTTC	CASSYRDRRIIHEQYF
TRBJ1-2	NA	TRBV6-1	TGTGCCAGCACCTCGCCGACAGCGAACTATGGCTACACCTTC	CASTSPTANYGYTF
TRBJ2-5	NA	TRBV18	TGTGCCAGCTCACCACCCCATCGGGGGGAGACCCAGTACTTC	CASSPPHRGETQYF
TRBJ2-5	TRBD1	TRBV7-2	TGTGCCAGCAGCCCACAGGGGGCCGGGGAGACCCAGTACTTC	CASSPQGAGETQYF
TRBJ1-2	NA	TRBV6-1	TGTGCCAGCAGTGAAGCAACAGGAAACTATGGCTACACCTTC	CASSEATGNYGYTF
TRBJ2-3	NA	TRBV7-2	TGTGCCAGCAGCTTAAATCTAGCCCGCCGAAGCACAGATACGCAGTATTTT	CASSLNLARRSTDTQYF
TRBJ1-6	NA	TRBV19	TGTGCCAGTAGTATACAGGGGAGTTCACCCCTCCACTTT	CASSIQGSSPLHF
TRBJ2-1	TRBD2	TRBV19	TGTGCCAGTAGTATTAGCGGGGCTCGGAATGAGCAGTTCTTC	CASSISGARNEQFF
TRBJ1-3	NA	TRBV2	TGTGCCAGCAGTGTTAGCACCTACCTCTCTGGAAACACCATATATTTT	CASSVSTYLSGNTIYF
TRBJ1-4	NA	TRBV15	TGTGCCACCAGCGGGGGGACGGATGAAAAACTGTTTTTT	CATSGGTDEKLFF
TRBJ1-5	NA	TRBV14	TGTGCCAGCAACTATCCGGGACGCCGGGAGCATAGCAATCAGCCCCAGCATTTT	CASNYPGRREHSNQPQHF
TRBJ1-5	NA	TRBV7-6	TGTGCCAGCAGCTTAGGCCAGGGCAATCAGCCCCAGCATTTT	CASSLGQGNQPQHF
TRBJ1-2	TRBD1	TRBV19	TGTGCCAGTAGCGAGAGGACAGGTTCTAACTATGGCTACACCTTC	CASSERTGSNYGYTF
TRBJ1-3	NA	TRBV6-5	TGTGCCAGCAGTTCAATGGCCCGAATCCTTTTAAACACCATATATTTT	CASSSMARILLNTIYF
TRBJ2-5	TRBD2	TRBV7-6	TGTGCCAGCGTCCCAGGCACTAGCGGGACAATAAGAGGAGAAGAGACCCAGTACTTC	CASVPGTSGTIRGEETQYF
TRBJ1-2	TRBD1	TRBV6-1	TGTGCCAGCAGTGAGGGCAGGGGGCTGGATGGCTACACCTTC	CASSEGRGLDGYTF
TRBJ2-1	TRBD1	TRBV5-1	TGCGCCAGCAGCCCCCAGGAGACAGGGGCCCTAGGGAAGCAGTTCTTC	CASSPQETGALGKQFF
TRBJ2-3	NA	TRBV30	TGTGCCTGGGCGGGACAGCTCACAGATACGCAGTATTTT	CAWAGQLTDTQYF